These T cell receptor beta chains were read from a single sample in a study of blood T cell repertoires in COVID-19. Sequenced by immunoSEQ multiplex PCR; TCRdb stores in-frame clones only, minus some. The profile covers roughly 250,000 clones, with over 75% appearing a single time and around 2% taken by the ten largest. Material for sequencing was PBMCs or T cells enriched from blood (not recorded which). These TCRs come from a woman aged 45-65 years who had recovered from COVID-19. The CDR3 runs from the conserved cysteine through the conserved F or W. Each record gives: J gene, V gene, clone size, CDR3 protein. Rows give clone size only sometimes, using once, few, many, or a class for an expanded clone.

J gene: TRBJ2-7
V gene: TRBV7-9
clone size: .
CDR3 protein: CASRGGQAADEQYF

J gene: TRBJ1-1
V gene: TRBV7-2
clone size: .
CDR3 protein: CASSLAGILGNTEAFF

J gene: TRBJ2-2
V gene: TRBV2
clone size: many
CDR3 protein: CASRLGQGNTGELFF

J gene: TRBJ2-6
V gene: TRBV7-8
clone size: .
CDR3 protein: CASSLVASGSPGANVLTF

J gene: TRBJ1-4
V gene: TRBV2
clone size: .
CDR3 protein: CASNLQRTNEKLFF

J gene: TRBJ2-1
V gene: TRBV28
clone size: .
CDR3 protein: CASSPGSVNEQFF

J gene: TRBJ1-5
V gene: TRBV24-1
clone size: .
CDR3 protein: CATDALIQTVGGSGQPQHF

J gene: TRBJ1-2
V gene: TRBV13
clone size: .
CDR3 protein: CASSLNQGLSTF

J gene: TRBJ1-2
V gene: TRBV21-1
clone size: once
CDR3 protein: CASSNRDRVAFGYTF

J gene: TRBJ1-1
V gene: TRBV19
clone size: .
CDR3 protein: CASSLRENTEAFF

J gene: TRBJ2-1
V gene: TRBV10-2
clone size: once
CDR3 protein: CASRAGGEQFF

J gene: TRBJ1-2
V gene: TRBV6-5
clone size: .
CDR3 protein: CASSPGTDDLGYTF

J gene: TRBJ1-1
V gene: TRBV28
clone size: few
CDR3 protein: CASSLRARNTEAFF

J gene: TRBJ1-5
V gene: TRBV2
clone size: .
CDR3 protein: CASSGTGVNQPQHF

J gene: TRBJ2-7
V gene: TRBV5-4
clone size: .
CDR3 protein: CASSSSAYEQYF

J gene: TRBJ2-7
V gene: TRBV29-1
clone size: .
CDR3 protein: CSVGSPGLAFGEQYF

J gene: TRBJ2-2
V gene: TRBV6-5
clone size: .
CDR3 protein: CASSKTSGRGELFF